The clone carrying this T cell receptor beta chain showed up many times. Its matching antigen is unknown. Noted time point: sample taken at primary tumor resection. TCRs were sequenced from unsorted whole RNA of tumor, nontumor lung or PBMC. Every TCR cDNA molecule bore its own unique molecular identifier. TCRdb re-called the 5' RACE reads through MiXCR, storing one row per CDR3 protein. The sample lists approximately 21,000 distinct CDR3 sequences; 3.3% were seen once. The sample comes from a study of spatial heterogeneity in lung cancer. Study at large: Raw reads showed each unique TCR and UMI combination turning up more than ten times on average.

General study points: Follow-up blood showed ubiquitous expanded tumor TCRs less than blood at resection did.

The CDR3 extends over 14 amino acids. Germline V gene lookup returns CDR1 DFQATT and CDR2 SNEGSKA (reference sequence). V gave up 6 bases and J gave up 4 bases; unmatched junction bases: 7. The material sequenced was PBMCs, taken at surgery. This sequence was found in a female donor with early-stage non-small cell lung cancer. The chain combines TRBV20-1 with TRBJ1-4, with 8 bases fitting TRBD1. The CDR3 sequence: CSADHRGFNEKLFF. In DNA form, the CDR3 reads TGCAGTGCGGACCACAGGGGGTTTAATGAAAAACTGTTTTTT.